The 26 T cell receptor beta chains below come from one sample, sequenced in a study of blood T cells in healthy people across ages. The second PCR ran roughly 7 to 12 cycles with a sample-barcoded 5' primer and J-beta primers. MiXCR was run by TCRdb on the 5' RACE reads, yielding one entry per CDR3 protein. This sample has around 1.7 million distinct CDR3 sequences, with 28% found just once. The sample comprised blood. The receptors stem from a woman aged 30 to 39 in good health.

This clonotype was recorded a few times. The rearrangement joins TRBV2 to TRBJ1-2; D is unclear. The CDR3 loop spans 12 amino acids. Trimming removed 3 bases from V and 8 bases from J, with 10 bases in between. CDR1 is SNHLY and CDR2 is FYNNEI in the germline V gene. Here the CDR3 reads CASSDILRGYTF. The CDR3 region has the DNA TGTGCCAGCAGTGACATATTGAGGGGCTACACCTTC.

This clonotype came up many times. The gene calls are TRBV10-3 and TRBJ2-7, with D tentatively TRBD1 (5 bases). The V and J ends lost 11 bases and 5 bases respectively, with 13 bases between them. This CDR3 has 11 residues. Per the germline V gene, CDR1 is ENHRY and CDR2 is SYGVKD. The CDR3 nucleotides read TGTGCCCTGGGGCCGCTCCACGAGCAGTACTTC. This gives the protein CALGPLHEQYF.

V gene TRBV10-3 combines with J gene TRBJ1-3, with D perhaps matching TRBD1 (6 bases). CDR3 length equals 16 residues. Trimming shortened V by 0 bases and J by 0 bases, and 9 bases separated the two germline ends. In germline, CDR1 is ENHRY, CDR2 SYGVKD. In nucleotides, the CDR3 is TGTGCCATCAGTGAGTCCGGGACATCCTCTGGAAACACCATATATTTT. Residues: CAISESGTSSGNTIYF.

Of note for this clonotype: A read error may explain this, as a much larger clone is one base away. J is TRBJ2-1 and V is TRBV10-3; D possibly corresponds to TRBD1 (6 bases). The CDR3 is made up of 15 amino acids. V was pared by 3 bases and J by 10 bases, with 19 bases between. Germline V CDR1 and CDR2: ENHRY, SYGVKD. The CDR3 nucleotides are TGTGCCATCAGTGACTCCGGGACACCTTCCTACGAGCAGTTCTTC. Protein product: CAISDSGTPSYEQFF.

To note about this clonotype: This may be a read error, as it is one base from a much larger clone. The chain employs TRBV29-1 and TRBJ1-2; TRBD1 is a possible D gene (6 bases). This CDR3 is built from 12 residues. Germline loops: CDR1 SQVTM, CDR2 ANQGSEA. The CDR3 coding sequence is TGCAGCGCTGGACAGACTAACTATGGCCACACCTTC. Protein sequence: CSAGQTNYGHTF.

On this clonotype: A much larger clonotype is one base distant, so this may be a read error. The conserved phenylalanine or tryptophan normally closing the CDR3 is absent here, so this likely arose from a read error. This rearrangement joins TRBV20-1 to TRBJ2-3; 15 nucleotides line up with TRBD2. The trim removed 5 bases at V and 2 bases at J, leaving 8 bases unmatched. Germline CDR1 DFQATT, CDR2 SNEGSKA (reference sequence). This CDR3 spans 17 amino acids. CDR3 in amino acids: CSAVGGTSGRTTDTQYV. The CDR3 coding sequence is TGCAGTGCTGTTGGCGGGACTAGCGGGAGGACCACAGATACGCAGTATGTT.

This clonotype occurred a few times. The chain couples TRBV3-1 to TRBJ1-2; TRBD1 matches at 8 bases. The V gene's germline CDR1 is LGHDT and CDR2 YNNKEL (reference sequence). This CDR3 is 14 amino acids long. Trimming took 6 bases from V and 4 from J; bases not matched to a gene: 7. CDR3 loop: CASSHDRGSYGYTF. CDR3 DNA: TGTGCCAGCAGTCACGACAGGGGAAGCTATGGCTACACCTTC.

The chain is built from TRBV29-1 and TRBJ2-5; 7 bases line up with TRBD2. The germline CDR1 and CDR2 sequences are SQVTM and ANQGSEA. The CDR3 is 12 residues long. The CDR3 DNA is TGCGGCGGGGCGGGAGTGGAAGAGACCCAGTACTTC. This encodes CGGAGVEETQYF.

The J gene is TRBJ2-5, the V gene TRBV5-1; a possible D gene is TRBD1 (8 bases). The CDR3 is 15 residues long. Between the trimmed V and J ends, which lost 4 bases and 11 bases, there was a span of 24 bases. The germline gives CDR1 SGHRS, CDR2 YFSETQ. The CDR3 is CASSTGGVNVNEQYF. CDR3 coding DNA: TGCGCCAGCAGCACAGGGGGGGTCAACGTCAATGAGCAGTACTTC. The full variable domain, its missing parts supplied by reference TRBV5-1 and TRBJ2-5, is KAGVTQTPRYLIKTRGQQVTLSCSPISGHRSVSWYQQTPGQGLQFLFEYFSETQRNKGNFPGRFSGRQFSNSRSEMNVSTLELGDSALYLCASSTGGVNVNEQYFGPGTRLLVL.

The J gene is TRBJ2-2, the V gene TRBV7-9; D is possibly TRBD2 (6 bases). V was trimmed by 6 bases and J by 5 bases, leaving 19 bases between them. From germline, CDR1 is SEHNR and CDR2 FQNEAQ (reference sequence). The CDR3 is 16 amino acids. The CDR3 DNA is TGTGCCAGCAGTCACCGCGGCGGGGTGTTGACCGGGGAGCTGTTTTTT. Translating gives CASSHRGGVLTGELFF.

This chain joins TRBV28 and TRBJ2-4, with D perhaps given as TRBD1 or TRBD2 (7 bases each). CDR3 length: 16 amino acids. Germline values: CDR1 MDHEN, CDR2 SYDVKM. Trimming pared 4 bases from V and 0 bases from J, leaving 13 bases between. CDR3 protein: CASSSGGGPAKNIQYF. The CDR3 nucleotides read TGTGCCAGCAGTTCAGGGGGAGGGCCAGCCAAAAACATTCAGTACTTC.

This chain joins TRBV3-1 and TRBJ1-6; TRBD1 aligns across 12 bases. CDR1 is LGHDT, CDR2 YNNKEL, per germline (reference sequence). Losses at the gene ends were 3 bases for V and 7 bases for J; bases not matched to a gene: 4. The CDR3 is 16 amino acids. In DNA form, the CDR3 reads TGTGCCAGCAGCCATCGGGACAGGGGGCGAAATTCACCCCTCCACTTT. It specifies CASSHRDRGRNSPLHF.

This chain uses TRBV24-1 with TRBJ1-2, with 7 nucleotides matching TRBD1. Trimming took 3 bases from V and 4 from J; bases not matched to a gene: 4. This CDR3 region has 14 residues. The germline gives CDR1 KGHDR, CDR2 SFDVKD. The CDR3 protein is CATSDGDSFYGYTF. DNA for the CDR3: TGTGCCACCAGTGATGGGGACAGTTTCTATGGCTACACCTTC.

This clonotype came up many times. The chain combines TRBV10-3 with TRBJ2-7; D uncertain. CDR1 and CDR2 (germline): ENHRY, SYGVKD. CDR3 length: 13 residues. Trimming left V 2 bases short and J 3 bases short, with 8 bases between. This CDR3 reads CAISEELRYEQYF. The CDR3 coding sequence is TGTGCCATCAGTGAGGAGCTGCGCTACGAGCAGTACTTC.

This clonotype showed up just a few times. The V call is TRBV20-1, the J call TRBJ2-7; 13 bases line up with TRBD2. The CDR3 is made up of 14 amino acids. Trimming took 3 bases from V and 2 from J; bases not matched to a gene: 1. CDR1 is DFQATT and CDR2 is SNEGSKA in the germline V gene (reference sequence). The CDR3 coding sequence is TGCAGTGCTAGCGGGACTAGCGGGGCCTACGAGCAGTACTTC. It encodes CSASGTSGAYEQYF.

The CDR3 DNA follows: TGCGCCAGCAGCCAGATGATGGGGGGGGGCAATGAGCAGTTCTTC. Its translation: CASSQMMGGGNEQFF. The chain joins TRBV4-1 to TRBJ2-1; TRBD2 matches 7 bases. With V trimmed by 3 bases and J by 6 bases, 8 bases remained unmatched. Germline assignment: CDR1 MGHRA and CDR2 YSYEKL. This CDR3 comprises 15 residues.

A few counts support this clonotype. The chain is built from TRBV6-1 and TRBJ1-6, with D hard to call. This CDR3 spans 14 amino acids. V was cut by 1 base and J by 9 bases, with 10 bases left in between. The germline V gene encodes CDR1 MNHNS and CDR2 SASEGT. CDR3 DNA: TGTGCCAGCAGTGAAGATGCGAGATTTTCACCCCTCCACTTT. Its translation: CASSEDARFSPLHF.

V gene TRBV20-1 combines with J gene TRBJ2-1; 9 bases map to TRBD2. Germline lookup yields CDR1 DFQATT and CDR2 SNEGSKA (reference sequence). With 4 bases clipped from V and 7 bases from J, the junction kept 5 bases outside the gene matches. The CDR3 consists of 13 residues. The CDR3 region has the DNA TGCAGTGCTAAAGCGGGAGGCATGAATGAGCAGTTCTTC. It specifies CSAKAGGMNEQFF.

About this clonotype itself: This sequence may be a read error, since a much larger clone differs from it by one base. The V gene is TRBV12-3 or TRBV12-4, the J gene TRBJ2-7, with unresolved D. There are 12 residues in the CDR3. With 10 bases removed from V and 4 bases from J, the gap between germline ends came to 14 bases. DNA for the CDR3: TGTGCCAACAGCCGATCCTTATACGAGCAGTACTTC. This translates into CANSRSLYEQYF.

Notes on this clonotype: A much larger clone differs from this one at a single base, so this may be a read error. The chain carries TRBV20-1 and TRBJ2-5; 7 bases map to TRBD2. This CDR3 has 12 residues. The germline CDR1 and CDR2 sequences are DFQATT and SNEGSKA (reference sequence). CDR3 bases: TGCAGCGGGGGAGGGCGGAAAGAGACCCAGTACTTC. Translation gives CSGGGRKETQYF.

This rearrangement joins TRBV20-1 to TRBJ2-7; no reliable D call. Trimming removed 0 bases from V and 2 bases from J, with 8 bases in between. The length of the CDR3 is 13 residues. CDR1 and CDR2 from the germline V gene are DFQATT and SNEGSKA (reference sequence). The CDR3 here is CSARDSLPYEQYF. CDR3 nucleotides: TGCAGTGCTAGAGACTCCCTTCCCTACGAGCAGTACTTC.

This chain joins TRBV9 and TRBJ2-1; 12 bases are a match to TRBD2. J lost 9 bases, V lost 4 bases, and 2 bases had no gene match. Germline CDR1 SGDLS, CDR2 YYNGEE. There are 13 residues in the CDR3. The CDR3 protein is CASSRGLAGEQFF. The CDR3 coding sequence is TGTGCCAGCAGCCGGGGACTAGCGGGTGAGCAGTTCTTC.

The chain links TRBV6-2 or TRBV6-3 to TRBJ2-1; the match to TRBD2 covers 12 bases. This CDR3 region has 17 residues. J was trimmed by 7 bases and V by 6 bases; bases with no gene match: 13. In germline, CDR1 is MNHEY, CDR2 SVGEGT. CDR3 amino acids: CASRGHPTSGGPNEQFF. CDR3 nucleotides: TGTGCCAGCAGGGGCCACCCGACTAGCGGGGGACCGAATGAGCAGTTCTTC.

This clonotype was found a few times. The chain is built from TRBV11-2 and TRBJ2-3, with TRBD2 matching over 12 bases. CDR3 length: 15 residues. The germline V gene has CDR1 SGHAT and CDR2 FQNNGV. V was clipped by 4 bases and J by 4 bases; unmatched bases: 3. The CDR3 spells CASSYLAGGPDTQYF. CDR3 in DNA: TGTGCCAGCAGCTACCTAGCGGGGGGGCCAGATACGCAGTATTTT.

The chain employs TRBV11-2 and TRBJ2-1; 10 bases align to TRBD2. Germline V gene sequence: CDR1 SGHAT, CDR2 FQNNGV. The CDR3 is made up of 17 amino acids. V trimming: 5 bases; J trimming: 3 bases; junction bases outside the gene matches: 10. Here the CDR3 reads CASSPQAPSGGYNEQFF. The CDR3 DNA reads as TGTGCCAGCAGCCCCCAAGCCCCTAGCGGGGGCTACAATGAGCAGTTCTTC.

This clonotype has a handful of counts. The junction does not match germline at one end; this may be a read error. V and J are TRBV7-2 and TRBJ2-1; 9 nucleotides line up with TRBD2. The germline CDR1 and CDR2 sequences are SGHTA and FQGNSA. CDR3 size: 16 residues. This CDR3 reads CASSLVPSGGHNEQFF. CDR3 coding DNA: TGTGCTAGCAGCTTAGTCCCAAGCGGGGGGCACAATGAGCAGTTCTTC.